The 27 T cell receptor beta chains in this list originate from one sample, sequenced in a study of T-cell reconstitution after alpha-beta-depleted transplantation in children. Molecular barcoding with unique molecular identifiers was used for the TCRbeta library. TCRdb re-called the PCR reads with MiXCR, one entry per CDR3 protein. This sample carries 450,000 to 550,000 distinct CDR3 sequences, approximately 10% of them seen once, and the ten largest clones take roughly 15%. The sample consisted of PBMCs, mostly from graft donor cells, taken 180 days after TCRalphabeta/CD19-depleted stem cell transplant. The source is a female patient aged 2-9 years who had a stem cell transplant for aplastic anemia, so the T cells may come from the graft donor.

In this sample, this clonotype turned up many times. The chain's CDR3 is CASSLRLAGGWSYEQYF. DNA for the CDR3: TGCGCCAGCAGCTTGCGTCTAGCGGGAGGTTGGTCCTACGAGCAGTACTTC. This sequence joins TRBV5-1 and TRBJ2-7; 11 bases agree with TRBD2. The CDR3 has 17 residues. Germline V gives CDR1 SGHRS, CDR2 YFSETQ. Trimming took 1 base from V and 1 from J; bases not matched to a gene: 7. The variable domain in full, completed from reference TRBV5-1 and TRBJ2-7, reads KAGVTQTPRYLIKTRGQQVTLSCSPISGHRSVSWYQQTPGQGLQFLFEYFSETQRNKGNFPGRFSGRQFSNSRSEMNVSTLELGDSALYLCASSLRLAGGWSYEQYFGPGTRLTVT.

This clonotype has only a few counts. The J gene is TRBJ2-3, the V gene TRBV7-9, with 7 bases that match TRBD2. J gave up 0 bases and V 5 bases, and 11 bases lay outside the gene matches. The CDR3 spans 17 residues. CDR1 is SEHNR and CDR2 is FQNEAQ in the germline V gene (reference sequence). The CDR3: CASSLQRASGSTDTQYF. CDR3 sequence (DNA): TGTGCCAGCAGCCTGCAAAGAGCTAGCGGCAGCACAGATACGCAGTATTTT.

This clonotype occurred a few times. CDR3 nucleotides: TGCAGTGCTAGAGATCACAGGCAACTGGGGTCCAAAAACATTCAGTACTTC. Protein sequence: CSARDHRQLGSKNIQYF. The rearrangement joins TRBV20-1 to TRBJ2-4; tentative D call: TRBD1 (5 bases). Between the trimmed V and J ends, which lost 0 bases and 2 bases, there was a span of 17 bases. This CDR3 is built from 17 residues. CDR1 and CDR2 from the germline V gene are DFQATT and SNEGSKA (reference sequence).

By share, this clonotype counts as medium-sized. The rearrangement links TRBV6-5 to TRBJ1-5; 7 bases fit TRBD1. Trimming removed 11 bases from V and 0 bases from J; junction bases left unmatched: 13. The CDR3 has 16 residues. Per the germline V gene, CDR1 is MNHEY and CDR2 is SVGAGI. The CDR3 sequence is CAAGWDRPYSNQPQHF. The CDR3 DNA follows: TGTGCCGCTGGGTGGGACAGACCTTATAGCAATCAGCCCCAGCATTTT.

This clonotype is termed medium-sized. The chain carries TRBV5-1 and TRBJ1-1; no clear D. The germline CDR1 and CDR2 sequences are SGHRS and YFSETQ. The CDR3 runs to 14 residues. The V gene lost 0 bases and the J gene lost 1 base, with 7 bases spanning the gap. In nucleotides, the CDR3 is TGCGCCAGCAGCTTGGTACCCGAGAACACTGAAGCTTTCTTT. Protein product: CASSLVPENTEAFF.

A word on this clonotype: Germline and junction disagree at one end, which may indicate a read error. This chain uses TRBV7-9 with TRBJ2-7, with D hard to call. CDR3 size: 14 residues. Germline CDR1 reads SEHNR; CDR2 reads FQNEAQ (reference sequence). This CDR3 is CATSPPAGTYEQYF. The CDR3 DNA reads TGTGCCACCAGCCCGCCAGCAGGAACCTACGAGCAGTACTTC. Together with reference TRBV7-9 and TRBJ2-7, the CDR3 gives the full variable domain: DTGVSQNPRHKITKRGQNVTFRCDPISEHNRLYWYRQTLGQGPEFLTYFQNEAQLEKSRLLSDRFSAERPKGSFSTLEIQRTEQGDSAMYLCATSPPAGTYEQYFGPGTRLTVT.

The sample holds many counts of this clonotype. CDR3 residues: CASSILAGAYEQYV. In DNA form, the CDR3 reads TGCGCCAGCAGCATCTTAGCGGGGGCCTACGAGCAGTACGTC. This rearrangement joins TRBV5-1 to TRBJ2-7; 9 positions agree with TRBD2. The CDR3 contains 14 residues. CDR1 is SGHRS and CDR2 is YFSETQ in the germline V gene. J was trimmed by 2 bases and V by 4 bases; bases with no gene match: 4.

The chain recombines TRBV4-3 with TRBJ2-3; D is undetermined. The CDR3 runs to 15 residues. V shed 4 bases and J shed 0 bases, with 11 bases lying between them. The germline V gene has CDR1 LGHNA and CDR2 YSLEER. In DNA form, the CDR3 reads TGCGCCAGCAGCCGGTCGACTTCTAGCACAGATACGCAGTATTTT. As protein: CASSRSTSSTDTQYF.

The chain employs TRBV4-3 and TRBJ2-1; D uncertain. The CDR3 runs 13 residues. Germline V CDR1 and CDR2: LGHNA, YSLEER. The V end lost 2 bases, the J end lost 8 bases, and 10 bases lay between the germline ends. The CDR3 loop reads CASSQHTSDEQFF. The CDR3 DNA sequence: TGCGCCAGCAGCCAACACACGTCCGATGAGCAGTTCTTC.

This rearrangement joins TRBV4-3 to TRBJ2-7; TRBD1 might be the D (6 bases). The ends were cut back, 1 base at V and 3 bases at J, with 10 bases in the middle. CDR1 LGHNA and CDR2 YSLEER come from the germline V gene. The CDR3 length is 14 residues. The CDR3 region has the DNA TGCGCCAGCAGCCAAGGGGTGGGACACTACGAGCAGTACTTC. Translating gives CASSQGVGHYEQYF.

This clonotype was counted a few times. V and J are TRBV20-1 and TRBJ2-4, with D perhaps TRBD1 (7 bases). This CDR3 is 18 amino acids long. Germline V gene sequence: CDR1 DFQATT, CDR2 SNEGSKA (reference sequence). Trimming removed 3 bases at V and 0 bases at J, with 21 bases between. CDR3 protein: CSARGGQAGTLAKNIQYF. The CDR3 DNA reads as TGCAGTGCTAGGGGCGGACAGGCGGGGACACTAGCCAAAAACATTCAGTACTTC.

The V call is TRBV9, the J call TRBJ2-7; D gene ambiguous. V lost 3 bases, J lost 4 bases, and 17 bases lay in between. Germline CDR1 SGDLS, CDR2 YYNGEE. The CDR3 runs 15 residues. CDR3: CASSGGPPGYYEQYF. The CDR3 nucleotides are TGTGCCAGCAGCGGAGGCCCTCCCGGATATTACGAGCAGTACTTC.

The J gene is TRBJ2-5, the V gene TRBV10-3, with TRBD1 as a possible D gene (5 bases). The CDR3 covers 14 residues. Germline V CDR1 and CDR2: ENHRY, SYGVKD. Trimming left V 5 bases short and J 2 bases short, with 12 bases between. CDR3 protein: CAISPFDRQETQYF. DNA of the CDR3: TGTGCCATCAGTCCCTTTGACAGACAAGAGACCCAGTACTTC.

This clonotype was counted at least ten times. This chain links TRBV11-2 with TRBJ1-4, with unresolved D. CDR3 length: 15 amino acids. V was shortened by 1 base and J by 7 bases, with 13 bases between the two germline ends. The germline V gene encodes CDR1 SGHAT and CDR2 FQNNGV. The CDR3 nucleotides read TGTGCCAGCAGCTTAGCAGCAGTGCGGGGTGAAAAACTGTTTTTT. Its protein is CASSLAAVRGEKLFF.

The rearrangement joins TRBV10-3 to TRBJ1-2; D call uncertain. Per the germline V gene, CDR1 is ENHRY and CDR2 is SYGVKD. This CDR3 has 14 amino acids. The V gene lost 2 bases and the J gene lost 4 bases, with 11 bases spanning the gap. The CDR3 reads CAISERQALYGYTF. In nucleotides, the CDR3 is TGTGCCATCAGTGAGAGGCAGGCCCTCTATGGCTACACCTTC.

V and J are TRBV12-3 or TRBV12-4 and TRBJ1-5; TRBD1 matches at 8 bases. Trimming at V came to 1 base and at J to 5 bases, leaving 10 bases not matched to a gene. The CDR3 contains 17 residues. Written as DNA, the CDR3 is TGTGCCAGCAGTTTAGGTGACAGGGGACGCGTGGATCAGCCCCAGCATTTT. This codes for CASSLGDRGRVDQPQHF.

V gene TRBV2 combines with J gene TRBJ1-2; no clear D. This CDR3 is 15 amino acids long. Germline V lookup: CDR1 SNHLY, CDR2 FYNNEI. With 3 bases removed from V and 8 bases from J, the gap between germline ends came to 19 bases. CDR3 nucleotides: TGTGCCAGCAGTGACGAGGGAGCCCCTGGGAGCGGCTACACCTTC. Its translation: CASSDEGAPGSGYTF.

The chain links TRBV9 to TRBJ1-2; D unclear. Germline values: CDR1 SGDLS, CDR2 YYNGEE. The CDR3 spans 16 residues. V was pared by 0 bases and J by 0 bases, with 12 bases between. The DNA of the CDR3 is TGTGCCAGCAGCGTAGCAGCCCAGGCGACTAACTATGGCTACACCTTC. This encodes CASSVAAQATNYGYTF. Together with reference TRBV9 and TRBJ1-2, the CDR3 gives the full variable domain: DSGVTQTPKHLITATGQRVTLRCSPRSGDLSVYWYQQSLDQGLQFLIQYYNGEERAKGNILERFSAQQFPDLHSELNLSSLELGDSALYFCASSVAAQATNYGYTFGSGTRLTVV.

This chain links TRBV7-2 with TRBJ1-1; the match to TRBD1 covers 7 bases. Trimming cost V 0 bases and J 8 bases; bases outside gene matches: 3. The CDR3 is 13 residues long. Germline V gene sequence: CDR1 SGHTA, CDR2 FQGNSA. The CDR3 nucleotides read TGTGCCAGCAGCTTAGCAGGCAGGGGGGAAGCTTTCTTT. Translating gives CASSLAGRGEAFF.

The J gene is TRBJ2-3, the V gene TRBV15; the D is unclear. V was cut by 3 bases and J by 7 bases, with 5 bases left in between. The CDR3 spans 11 residues. The V gene's germline CDR1 is LNHNV and CDR2 YYDKDF (reference sequence). The CDR3 reads CATSRGHTQYF. In DNA form, the CDR3 reads TGTGCCACCAGCAGGGGCCATACGCAGTATTTT. Combining the CDR3 with reference TRBV15 and TRBJ2-3 gives the whole variable domain DAMVIQNPRYQVTQFGKPVTLSCSQTLNHNVMYWYQQKSSQAPKLLFHYYDKDFNNEADTPDNFQSRRPNTSFCFLDIRSPGLGDTAMYLCATSRGHTQYFGPGTRLTVL.

This rearrangement joins TRBV19 to TRBJ2-1; TRBD2 agrees at 8 bases. Germline CDR1 is LNHDA and CDR2 is SQIVND (reference sequence). This CDR3 contains 15 residues. V lost 7 bases and J lost 6; bases outside the gene matches: 11. The CDR3 nucleotides are TGTGCCAGTAAGAGAGCGGGAGAGGTGGGCAATGAGCAGTTCTTC. Residues: CASKRAGEVGNEQFF.

The CDR3 region is CASSRGVIETQTNTGELFF. Written as DNA, the CDR3 is TGTGCCAGCAGTAGGGGGGTCATCGAGACACAGACGAACACCGGGGAGCTGTTTTTT. The V and J genes are TRBV12-3 or TRBV12-4 and TRBJ2-2; possibly TRBD1 or TRBD2 for D (6 bases each). V was clipped by 5 bases and J by 0 bases, with 22 bases between them. This CDR3 has 19 amino acids.

The rearrangement joins TRBV12-3 or TRBV12-4 to TRBJ2-7; D is possibly TRBD1 or TRBD2 (5 bases each). V gave up 10 bases and J gave up 3 bases, with 19 bases separating them. The CDR3 consists of 14 residues. The CDR3 bases are TGTGCCACCGCATCCCGGGGCTTAGGCTACGAGCAGTACTTC. Residues: CATASRGLGYEQYF.

The DNA of the CDR3 is TGTGCCAGCAGCCCCACATCGTCAGGGGAGCAGCCCCAGCATTTT. Its translation is CASSPTSSGEQPQHF. The chain combines TRBV7-8 with TRBJ1-5, with D tentatively TRBD1 (6 bases). The germline V and J ends were trimmed by 5 bases and 7 bases, with 18 bases remaining between them. The CDR3 spans 15 residues. CDR1 and CDR2 (germline): SGHVS, FQNEAQ.

This clonotype was seen a handful of times. The chain uses TRBV5-1 and TRBJ2-7; the match to TRBD1 covers 12 bases. The CDR3 has 16 residues. The V and J ends lost 1 base and 6 bases, in that order; junction bases with no gene match: 8. Germline CDR1 reads SGHRS; CDR2 reads YFSETQ. Written as DNA, the CDR3 is TGCGCCAGCAGCTTGACCTGGGACAGGGGGCGGATCGAGCAGTACTTC. This translates into CASSLTWDRGRIEQYF.

This clonotype was detected ten times or more. The rearrangement links TRBV4-2 to TRBJ2-1; 14 nucleotides align to TRBD2. This CDR3 comprises 16 residues. Germline CDR1 reads LGHNA; CDR2 reads YNFKEQ. The trim removed 4 bases at V and 10 bases at J, leaving 9 bases unmatched. The CDR3, as DNA: TGTGCCAGCAGCCCTCCCGGGACTAGCGGGAGAATGGAGCAGTTCTTC. It yields the protein CASSPPGTSGRMEQFF.

The sample holds many counts of this clonotype. The chain links TRBV9 to TRBJ2-1; 7 nucleotides agree with TRBD1. The CDR3 totals 14 residues. Trimming took 4 bases from V and 0 from J; bases not matched to a gene: 1. CDR1 and CDR2 from the germline V gene are SGDLS and YYNGEE. The CDR3 spells CASSPGGSYNEQFF. The CDR3 DNA reads TGTGCCAGCAGCCCAGGGGGCTCCTACAATGAGCAGTTCTTC.